The 21 T cell receptor beta chains presented below share a single source sample, sequenced in a study of metastatic and nonmetastatic thyroid tumors. Each patient came to thyroid surgery without any prior treatment (of any kind). TCRdb re-analyzed the PCR reads using MiXCR. Of approximately 21,000 clones listed, approximately 26% were seen once; the top ten hold 6% to 7.5%. Sequencing input: blood. Receptors were obtained from a female donor with papillary thyroid cancer or a benign thyroid nodule (not recorded which). Some clones in this sample may be carry-over from other donors' samples.

This clone was picked up a small number of times. The rearrangement uses TRBV6-4 and TRBJ2-7; TRBD1 matches 7 bases. V gave up 8 bases and J gave up 0 bases; unmatched junction bases: 10. CDR1 and CDR2 from the germline V gene are MRHNA and SNTAGT. The CDR3 is 15 amino acids. The CDR3 region is CASWVWTGDSYEQYF. Written as DNA, the CDR3 is TGTGCCAGCTGGGTATGGACAGGAGACTCCTACGAGCAGTACTTC.

The chain carries TRBV20-1 and TRBJ2-1; D possibly corresponds to TRBD2 (7 bases). The germline CDR1 and CDR2 sequences are DFQATT and SNEGSKA (reference sequence). Between the trimmed V and J ends, which lost 0 bases and 4 bases, there was a span of 16 bases. The CDR3 runs to 16 residues. The CDR3: CSARDVRGASYNEQFF. The CDR3 DNA reads TGCAGTGCTAGAGATGTTCGGGGGGCCTCATACAATGAGCAGTTCTTC.

This clone occurred many times. The rearrangement uses TRBV20-1 and TRBJ2-7, with 12 bases fitting TRBD2. The V gene end was trimmed by 6 bases and the J gene end by 4 bases; junction bases not matched to a gene: 16. Germline lookup yields CDR1 DFQATT and CDR2 SNEGSKA (reference sequence). This CDR3 spans 17 amino acids. In DNA, the CDR3 is TGCAGTGCGCCCCCCGCTAGCGGGAGGGCCGTTGTTTACGAGCAGTACTTC. Amino acids: CSAPPASGRAVVYEQYF.

By share, this clone counts as medium-sized. The CDR3 DNA reads TGTGCCAGCAGTTTAATCGGGACAGGGATGAACTATGGCTACACCTTC. Residues: CASSLIGTGMNYGYTF. V gene TRBV12-3 or TRBV12-4 combines with J gene TRBJ1-2, with TRBD1 identical over 9 bases. Unmatched junction bases numbered 6, after V lost 2 bases and J lost 2 bases. The CDR3 length is 16 residues.

This clone was picked up a small number of times. V usage is TRBV6-1 and J usage is TRBJ1-2; D not resolved. Trimming cost V 5 bases and J 5 bases, with 3 bases left between them. CDR1 and CDR2 (germline): MNHNS, SASEGT. The CDR3 length is 10 residues. The CDR3 sequence is CASSTYGYTF. The CDR3 nucleotides read TGTGCCAGCAGTACTTATGGCTACACCTTC.

In DNA form, the CDR3 reads TGCAGTGCTAGGGGTTGGGGCGAGACTGAAGCTTTCTTT. Protein: CSARGWGETEAFF. The chain joins TRBV20-1 to TRBJ1-1; D might be TRBD1 (5 bases). CDR3 length equals 13 residues. CDR1 is DFQATT and CDR2 is SNEGSKA in the germline V gene (reference sequence). Trimming took off 3 bases at V and 5 bases at J, with 13 bases between the two ends.

This clone was counted ten times or more. The CDR3 region has the DNA TGCAGTGCCCGGAGGTCCAGCGGGAGTGTCAATGAGCAGTTCTTC. It is translated as CSARRSSGSVNEQFF. The rearrangement joins TRBV20-1 to TRBJ2-1, with 8 bases identical to TRBD2. Looked up from germline, CDR1 is DFQATT and CDR2 is SNEGSKA (reference sequence). J gave up 6 bases and V 6 bases, and 13 bases lay outside the gene matches. The CDR3 is 15 amino acids.

This clone was detected many times. V usage is TRBV7-9 and J usage is TRBJ2-4, with a tentative D call TRBD1 (5 bases). The CDR3 has 16 amino acids. Trimming removed 1 base from V and 0 bases from J, with 10 bases in between. Per germline, CDR1 SEHNR and CDR2 FQNEAQ (reference sequence). The CDR3 spells CASSLGGLLAKNIQYF. The CDR3 DNA sequence: TGTGCCAGCAGCTTAGGGGGCCTTCTAGCCAAAAACATTCAGTACTTC.

The chain uses TRBV20-1 and TRBJ2-1; TRBD2 matches 7 bases. The CDR3 is 14 residues long. V dropped 1 base and J dropped 7; count of bases not matched to a gene: 7. Per germline, CDR1 DFQATT and CDR2 SNEGSKA (reference sequence). CDR3 amino acids: CSARGVGGLNEQFF. CDR3 sequence (DNA): TGCAGTGCTAGAGGGGTGGGAGGGTTGAATGAGCAGTTCTTC.

By frequency in the sample, this clone is medium-sized. The chain carries TRBV19 and TRBJ2-3; D call uncertain. Trimming stripped 2 bases from V and 6 bases from J, with 12 bases between. CDR1 is LNHDA, CDR2 SQIVND, per germline (reference sequence). The CDR3 loop spans 14 amino acids. The CDR3 bases are TGTGCCAGTAGTATAAACAGACTTGGGGATACGCAGTATTTT. Translating gives CASSINRLGDTQYF. Supplemented by reference TRBV19 and TRBJ2-3, the full variable domain reads DGGITQSPKYLFRKEGQNVTLSCEQNLNHDAMYWYRQDPGQGLRLIYYSQIVNDFQKGDIAEGYSVSREKKESFPLTVTSAQKNPTAFYLCASSINRLGDTQYFGPGTRLTVL.

This clone is medium-sized. V gene TRBV28 combines with J gene TRBJ1-5; D call uncertain. Germline V gene lookup returns CDR1 MDHEN and CDR2 SYDVKM. The CDR3 has 13 amino acids. Trimming shortened V by 3 bases and J by 4 bases, and 7 bases separated the two germline ends. Here the CDR3 reads CASSFGGNQPQHF. Here the CDR3 DNA reads TGTGCCAGCAGTTTCGGAGGGAATCAGCCCCAGCATTTT.

Written as DNA, the CDR3 is TGTGCCAGCAGTCGGGACAGGGGGCTCAATGGCTACACCTTC. Protein product: CASSRDRGLNGYTF. This chain joins TRBV28 and TRBJ1-2; 12 bases match TRBD1. From germline, CDR1 is MDHEN and CDR2 SYDVKM. This CDR3 contains 14 residues. The J segment lost 6 bases and the V segment lost 5 bases, leaving 4 bases of the junction unmatched.

The rearrangement uses TRBV7-8 and TRBJ2-1, with D perhaps given as TRBD1 or TRBD2 (5 bases each). V was clipped by 1 base and J by 8 bases, with 21 bases between them. This CDR3 is 17 amino acids long. Germline-derived CDR1 and CDR2 are SGHVS and FQNEAQ. CDR3 protein: CASSLVVRDLVPHEQFF. The CDR3 bases are TGTGCCAGCAGCTTAGTGGTACGGGACCTAGTTCCCCATGAGCAGTTCTTC.

This clone was counted many times. The J gene is TRBJ1-3, the V gene TRBV25-1; D remains unclear. Trimming took 2 bases from V and 0 from J, leaving 8 bases between them. CDR3 length: 15 residues. Germline CDR1 reads MGHDK; CDR2 reads SYGVNS. The CDR3 here is CASSEGGLSGNTIYF. The CDR3 nucleotides read TGTGCCAGCAGTGAAGGCGGACTCTCTGGAAACACCATATATTTT.

This clone showed up just a few times. J is TRBJ2-7 and V is TRBV28; D gene ambiguous. This CDR3 contains 14 residues. Trimming took off 7 bases at V and 7 bases at J, with 20 bases between the two ends. Looked up from germline, CDR1 is MDHEN and CDR2 is SYDVKM. The CDR3 DNA is TGTGCCAGCAACCTGGGAAGAGCAGTTGAGGAGCAGTACTTC. This sequence encodes CASNLGRAVEEQYF.

On this clone: One base away lies a much larger clone, so this may be a sequencing read error. The rearrangement joins TRBV7-9 to TRBJ1-1; 8 bases line up with TRBD1. Looked up from germline, CDR1 is SEHNR and CDR2 is FQNEAQ (reference sequence). V dropped 5 bases and J dropped 9; count of bases not matched to a gene: 11. CDR3 size: 14 residues. The CDR3 protein is CASSPQGAETQAFF. CDR3 nucleotide sequence: TGTGCCAGCAGCCCCCAGGGGGCAGAGACTCAAGCTTTCTTT.

Here the CDR3 reads CASSFGSSYEQYF. CDR3 bases: TGTGCCAGCAGTTTTGGGAGCTCCTACGAGCAGTACTTC. The chain joins TRBV6-5 to TRBJ2-7, with D maybe TRBD2 (5 bases). This CDR3 spans 13 amino acids. Per germline, CDR1 MNHEY and CDR2 SVGAGI. Trimming stripped 4 bases from V and 0 bases from J, with 7 bases between.

This clone was recorded at least ten times. The CDR3 DNA reads TGTGCCAGTAGTATAGATCGACTTGGGGGGCCCTATGGCTACACCTTC. Amino acids: CASSIDRLGGPYGYTF. The V gene is TRBV19, the J gene TRBJ1-2, with TRBD1 as a possible D gene (6 bases). Germline V gene data show CDR1 as LNHDA and CDR2 as SQIVND (reference sequence). There are 16 residues in the CDR3. V lost 0 bases to trimming and J lost 4 bases, with 15 bases between them.

The table lists this clone with a few counts. The gene calls are TRBV6-2 or TRBV6-3 and TRBJ2-7; the match to TRBD1 covers 7 bases. CDR3 length: 14 amino acids. V gave up 6 bases and J gave up 3 bases; unmatched junction bases: 8. The germline CDR1 and CDR2 sequences are MNHEY and SVGEGT. CDR3 sequence (DNA): TGTGCCAGCAGACCCTCCGGGACAGACTACGAGCAGTACTTC. This translates into CASRPSGTDYEQYF.

V and J are TRBV6-5 and TRBJ1-5; a possible D gene is TRBD1 (5 bases). Germline V gives CDR1 MNHEY, CDR2 SVGAGI. There are 18 residues in the CDR3. The V and J ends lost 7 bases and 4 bases respectively, with 26 bases between them. For the CDR3, the DNA is TGTGCCAGCACCCAATGGGACGCCCTACAGGTAGGGAATCAGCCCCAGCATTTT. This encodes CASTQWDALQVGNQPQHF.

The chain has TRBV9 and TRBJ2-7; D remains ambiguous. The CDR3 sequence is 13 residues long. The germline V and J ends were trimmed by 4 bases and 6 bases, with 14 bases remaining between them. Per germline, CDR1 SGDLS and CDR2 YYNGEE. The CDR3 loop is CASSRELSLEQYF. DNA for the CDR3: TGTGCCAGCAGCCGAGAGCTGAGTCTCGAGCAGTACTTC.